Below, one T cell receptor (beta chain) is given with its context. This sample is part of a study of technical replicates of blood from a few donors. This CDR3 has 12 residues. Germline V gives CDR1 ENHRY, CDR2 SYGVKD. J was trimmed by 8 bases and V by 11 bases; bases with no gene match: 8. Produced via immunoSEQ multiplex PCR; TCRdb's table is partial and in-frame only. The sample carries approximately 50,000 clones, more than 95% recorded once. The source is a human donor in good health. Specimen: T cells isolated from PBMCs. The chain joins TRBV10-3 to TRBJ1-2; TRBD1 matches 10 bases. CDR3 DNA sequence: TGTGCCCTGAAAGGGACAGGGGTGGGCTACACCTTC. Its protein is CALKGTGVGYTF.